The clone carrying this TCR beta chain appeared many times. The target antigen is unknown. Serving as healthy controls were blood bank volunteers based in Maryland, USA. The entry originates in a study of neurological immune-mediated disorders. Study conclusions and caveats: In HTLV-1-associated myelopathy, TCR clonal expansion was greatest, whereas multiple sclerosis had the least, falling below healthy controls.

V lost 0 bases, J lost 4 bases, and 8 bases lay in between. This CDR3 is 14 amino acids long. The germline gives CDR1 SGHRS, CDR2 YFSETQ. Each CDR3 protein is one row after TCRdb ran MiXCR on the 5' RACE reads. The sample has 72,000 or so distinct CDR3 sequences; roughly 18% are singletons. Sequenced sample: PBMCs. The V call is TRBV5-1, the J call TRBJ1-3; maybe TRBD1 (6 bases). The TCR sequence derives from a woman in her forties in good health. The CDR3: CASSLEGDGNTIYF. CDR3 nucleotides: TGCGCCAGCAGCTTGGAGGGGGACGGAAACACCATATATTTT.